The clone carrying this T cell receptor beta chain was seen many times. Its antigen is undetermined. This record comes from a study of neurological immune-mediated disorders. Template-switch 5'RACE cDNA synthesis added a 10-nucleotide unique molecular identifier. Via MiXCR, TCRdb re-called the 5' RACE reads, giving one row per CDR3 protein. The sample consists of 70,000 to 90,000 distinct CDR3 sequences, almost 6% of them appearing once. The CDR3 contains 16 residues. V was clipped by 6 bases and J by 7 bases; unmatched bases: 10. Germline values: CDR1 MNHEY, CDR2 SVGAGI. Study conclusions and caveats: Multiple sclerosis was found to have the least TCR clonal expansion, below healthy controls, and HTLV-1-associated myelopathy the most. Sharing of CDR3 amino acid sequences among expanded clones across subjects was absent, suggesting private repertoires in all groups.

As to time point: longitudinal time-point 2. The sequencing sample was made of PBMCs. This clonotype originated in a woman in her fifties or sixties with multiple sclerosis. V usage is TRBV6-5 and J usage is TRBJ2-1; 12 nucleotides line up with TRBD2. DNA for the CDR3: TGTGCCAGCAGATCATCTAGCGGGGGGGCAATAAATGAGCAGTTCTTC. Residues: CASRSSSGGAINEQFF.